Presented here are 29 T cell receptor beta chains from one specimen sequenced in a study of shared T cell receptors in the human thymus. Produced via immunoSEQ multiplex PCR; TCRdb's table is partial and in-frame only. The table has approximately 760,000 clones, roughly 88% seen once. In addition, the sample was reused for a study of human thymus T cells.

Sample: thymocytes. Receptors were obtained from a girl younger than two with a congenital heart defect.

The chain recombines TRBV5-1 with TRBJ2-5, with D perhaps TRBD2 (5 bases). CDR1 SGHRS and CDR2 YFSETQ come from the germline V gene. V lost 1 base to trimming and J lost 0 bases, with 13 bases between them. This CDR3 contains 16 residues. DNA for the CDR3: TGCGCCAGCAGCTTGTTACTCGGGGAGCACCAAGAGACCCAGTACTTC. This sequence encodes CASSLLLGEHQETQYF.

The V gene is TRBV14, the J gene TRBJ1-2; D may be TRBD1 (5 bases). V was shortened by 0 bases and J by 3 bases, with 20 bases between the two germline ends. Per the germline V gene, CDR1 is SGHDN and CDR2 is FVKESK. CDR3 length: 18 amino acids. The CDR3, as DNA: TGTGCCAGCAGCCAAGATAGGACAATTCACCGGCTTCACTATGGCTACACCTTC. This translates into CASSQDRTIHRLHYGYTF.

This CDR3 reads CASSQDQGKVPEQYF. CDR3 bases: TGCGCCAGCAGCCAAGATCAGGGGAAGGTGCCCGAGCAGTACTTC. This chain connects TRBV4-3 to TRBJ2-7; the D gene is possibly TRBD1 (6 bases). Trimming left V 0 bases short and J 6 bases short, with 15 bases between. The CDR3 has 15 amino acids. Germline CDR1 LGHNA, CDR2 YSLEER.

The V call is TRBV7-2, the J call TRBJ1-1; tentative D call: TRBD1 (5 bases). Trimming pared 1 base from V and 0 bases from J, leaving 6 bases between. This CDR3 contains 14 residues. Germline CDR1 and CDR2: SGHTA and FQGNSA. The CDR3 is CASSLDRLNTEAFF. DNA of the CDR3: TGTGCCAGCAGCTTAGACAGGTTGAACACTGAAGCTTTCTTT.

The J gene is TRBJ2-6, the V gene TRBV2; D is perhaps TRBD2 (6 bases). CDR1 and CDR2 from the germline V gene are SNHLY and FYNNEI. Trimming stripped 11 bases from V and 0 bases from J, with 11 bases between. The CDR3 contains 14 residues. The CDR3 spells CAAGPSSGANVLTF. As DNA, the CDR3 is TGTGCCGCGGGACCGTCCTCTGGGGCCAACGTCCTGACTTTC.

A single count supports this clone. CDR3 in DNA: TGTGCCAGCAGTCCCCTCGTGCAGGGGGGTATGAACACTGAAGCTTTCTTT. This translates into CASSPLVQGGMNTEAFF. The V call is TRBV28, the J call TRBJ1-1; 7 positions agree with TRBD1. CDR3 length: 17 amino acids. V gave up 5 bases and J gave up 0 bases; unmatched junction bases: 12. Germline V CDR1 and CDR2: MDHEN, SYDVKM.

There are a few counts of this clone. This chain links TRBV19 with TRBJ2-5; a possible D gene is TRBD2 (7 bases). The ends were cut back, 5 bases at V and 4 bases at J, with 14 bases in the middle. Germline values: CDR1 LNHDA, CDR2 SQIVND (reference sequence). CDR3 size: 14 residues. The CDR3: CASSSRGAGETQYF. The CDR3 region has the DNA TGTGCCAGTAGTTCCCGGGGGGCGGGAGAGACCCAGTACTTC.

The chain links TRBV5-8 to TRBJ1-4; D is perhaps TRBD1 (6 bases). The germline gives CDR1 SGHTS, CDR2 YDEGEE. Between the trimmed V and J ends, which lost 5 bases and 2 bases, there was a span of 25 bases. The CDR3 is 19 residues long. Written as DNA, the CDR3 is TGTGCCAGCAGTCCAAAATGGACAGCCCCAGATGGGACTAATGAAAAACTGTTTTTT. Its translation: CASSPKWTAPDGTNEKLFF. The full variable domain, with the rest looked up from reference TRBV5-8 and TRBJ1-4, is EAGVTQSPTHLIKTRGQQATLRCSPISGHTSVYWYQQALGLGLQFLLWYDEGEERNRGNFPPRFSGRQFPNYSSELNVNALELEDSALYLCASSPKWTAPDGTNEKLFFGSGTQLSVL.

The gene calls are TRBV18 and TRBJ1-4; 9 positions agree with TRBD1. V gave up 6 bases and J gave up 3 bases; unmatched junction bases: 11. Per germline, CDR1 KGHSH and CDR2 LQKENI. The length of the CDR3 is 17 residues. CDR3: CASSPEDRGRPNEKLFF. The CDR3 DNA reads as TGTGCCAGCTCGCCTGAGGACAGGGGACGTCCTAATGAAAAACTGTTTTTT. The full variable domain, its missing parts supplied by reference TRBV18 and TRBJ1-4, is NAGVMQNPRHLVRRRGQEARLRCSPMKGHSHVYWYRQLPEEGLKFMVYLQKENIIDESGMPKERFSAEFPKEGPSILRIQQVVRGDSAAYFCASSPEDRGRPNEKLFFGSGTQLSVL.

The J gene is TRBJ1-2, the V gene TRBV25-1; D is unresolved. CDR3 size: 17 residues. Trimming pared 2 bases from V and 6 bases from J, leaving 22 bases between. Germline values: CDR1 MGHDK, CDR2 SYGVNS. The CDR3 nucleotides read TGTGCCAGCAGTGAAACTCAGCCGGACTCAAGGTGGGATGGCTACACCTTC. Protein product: CASSETQPDSRWDGYTF.

This clone was observed a handful of times. The rearrangement links TRBV4-3 to TRBJ1-1; 7 bases match TRBD1. This CDR3 has 15 amino acids. In germline, CDR1 is LGHNA, CDR2 YSLEER. V was clipped by 4 bases and J by 4 bases; unmatched bases: 9. The chain's CDR3 is CASSPRRTGLTEAFF. Here the CDR3 DNA reads TGCGCCAGCAGCCCCAGGCGGACAGGTCTCACTGAAGCTTTCTTT.

This clone occurred once. The rearrangement joins TRBV5-6 to TRBJ1-1, with 9 bases fitting TRBD1. This CDR3 contains 15 residues. CDR1 is SGHDT and CDR2 is YYEEEE in the germline V gene. With 4 bases clipped from V and 6 bases from J, the junction kept 10 bases outside the gene matches. The CDR3 bases are TGTGCCAGCAGCCCCGACCGGGACAGGGAGGCTGAAGCTTTCTTT. Protein: CASSPDRDREAEAFF.

The chain joins TRBV27 to TRBJ1-6; D is undetermined. The CDR3 covers 14 residues. Trimming pared 3 bases from V and 9 bases from J, leaving 12 bases between. Germline lookup yields CDR1 MNHEY and CDR2 SMNVEV (reference sequence). This CDR3 reads CASSFGWESSPLHF. CDR3 in DNA: TGTGCCAGCAGTTTCGGCTGGGAGAGTTCACCCCTCCACTTT.

This chain uses TRBV4-1 with TRBJ2-2; the match to TRBD2 covers 8 bases. CDR1 and CDR2 from the germline V gene are MGHRA and YSYEKL. The CDR3 loop spans 15 amino acids. After removal of 4 bases from V and 5 bases from J, the junction contained 6 bases not matched to a gene. In DNA form, the CDR3 reads TGCGCCAGCAGCCCTTCGGGGGGGATGACCGGGGAGCTGTTTTTT. It encodes CASSPSGGMTGELFF.

V is TRBV18 and J is TRBJ1-2; TRBD1 matches 8 bases. V lost 3 bases, J lost 4 bases, and 13 bases stayed unmatched. The length of the CDR3 is 17 residues. Germline assignment: CDR1 KGHSH and CDR2 LQKENI. The CDR3 spells CASSPARDRGWFYGYTF. The CDR3, as DNA: TGTGCCAGCTCACCTGCTCGCGACAGGGGTTGGTTCTATGGCTACACCTTC.

DNA for the CDR3: TGTGCCAGCAGTGAACATATCAAGGGACTAGCGGGGGGCGTGGATGAGACCCAGTACTTC. This sequence encodes CASSEHIKGLAGGVDETQYF. V is TRBV6-1 and J is TRBJ2-5; 15 bases are a match to TRBD2. Trimming cost V 2 bases and J 5 bases; bases outside gene matches: 15. Germline loops: CDR1 MNHNS, CDR2 SASEGT. The CDR3 has 20 residues.

The sample holds one count of this clone. The chain links TRBV12-5 to TRBJ1-4, with 9 bases matching TRBD1. V lost 4 bases, J lost 2 bases, and 2 bases stayed unmatched. The CDR3 extends over 15 amino acids. The germline gives CDR1 LGHNT, CDR2 FRNRAP. The CDR3 DNA reads TGTGCTAGTGGTTCCGGGACAGGGACTAATGAAAAACTGTTTTTT. The encoded protein is CASGSGTGTNEKLFF.

The chain is built from TRBV7-6 and TRBJ2-2; perhaps TRBD1 as D (6 bases). Germline CDR1 SGHVS, CDR2 FNYEAQ. V gave up 5 bases and J gave up 2 bases, with 15 bases separating them. The CDR3 spans 16 residues. CDR3 loop: CASSPSGVANTGELFF. The CDR3 nucleotides are TGTGCCAGCAGCCCGTCAGGGGTAGCCAACACCGGGGAGCTGTTTTTT. Together with reference TRBV7-6 and TRBJ2-2, the CDR3 gives the full variable domain: GAGVSQSPRYKVTKRGQDVALRCDPISGHVSLYWYRQALGQGPEFLTYFNYEAQQDKSGLPNDRFSAERPEGSISTLTIQRTEQRDSAMYRCASSPSGVANTGELFFGEGSRLTVL.

The rearrangement uses TRBV9 and TRBJ1-2, with 8 bases lining up with TRBD1. Germline lookup yields CDR1 SGDLS and CDR2 YYNGEE. After removal of 4 bases from V and 4 bases from J, the junction contained 9 bases not matched to a gene. The CDR3 sequence is 15 residues long. The DNA of the CDR3 is TGTGCCAGCAGCTCCCCAGGGGGCGAGGGCTATGGCTACACCTTC. Encoded protein: CASSSPGGEGYGYTF.

V is TRBV19 and J is TRBJ1-1; TRBD1 is a possible D gene (5 bases). Germline V gives CDR1 LNHDA, CDR2 SQIVND (reference sequence). The CDR3 totals 14 residues. V was shortened by 3 bases and J by 3 bases, with 11 bases between the two germline ends. The CDR3 DNA is TGTGCCAGTAGTATTAGTGGAGGGGACACTGAAGCTTTCTTT. Translating gives CASSISGGDTEAFF.

This chain uses TRBV27 with TRBJ2-1; TRBD1 aligns across 7 bases. This CDR3 spans 18 amino acids. Trimming took 5 bases from V and 8 from J; bases not matched to a gene: 21. The germline V gene has CDR1 MNHEY and CDR2 SMNVEV (reference sequence). CDR3 sequence reads: CASSHFAGTARGPDEQFF. CDR3 sequence (DNA): TGTGCCAGCAGTCACTTTGCCGGGACAGCCCGGGGCCCCGATGAGCAGTTCTTC.

The V and J genes are TRBV14 and TRBJ1-6; tentative D call: TRBD1 (5 bases). The CDR3 extends over 15 amino acids. Germline V gene lookup returns CDR1 SGHDN and CDR2 FVKESK. V lost 3 bases and J lost 8, with 14 bases in between. The CDR3 loop is CASSQTGTEDSPLHF. CDR3 nucleotides: TGTGCCAGCAGCCAGACCGGGACTGAGGATTCACCCCTCCACTTT.

This clone was seen a single time. V usage is TRBV5-1 and J usage is TRBJ2-7; TRBD2 aligns across 7 bases. Looked up from germline, CDR1 is SGHRS and CDR2 is YFSETQ. This CDR3 has 18 amino acids. V shed 5 bases and J 5 bases; nucleotides not matched to a gene: 22. CDR3 loop: CASRAEAPSGATRNEQYF. The DNA for the CDR3 is TGCGCCAGCAGAGCGGAAGCGCCTAGCGGAGCCACCCGCAACGAGCAGTACTTC.

The V call is TRBV5-1, the J call TRBJ1-5; D gene unclear. The germline V gene encodes CDR1 SGHRS and CDR2 YFSETQ. Trimming took 1 base from V and 1 from J, leaving 9 bases between them. This CDR3 is 15 amino acids long. The CDR3 bases are TGCGCCAGCAGCTTGAGAGGGTCCAGCAATCAGCCCCAGCATTTT. This translates into CASSLRGSSNQPQHF.

This clone appeared once. V and J are TRBV2 and TRBJ1-5; 11 bases align to TRBD1. Germline CDR1 SNHLY, CDR2 FYNNEI. Unmatched junction bases numbered 5, after V lost 4 bases and J lost 6 bases. The CDR3 is 15 amino acids. CDR3 DNA: TGTGCCAGCAGTGGGGACAGGGGGAAGGGTCAGCCCCAGCATTTT. Translating gives CASSGDRGKGQPQHF.

The rearrangement uses TRBV7-6 and TRBJ1-5; no firm D call. Germline loops: CDR1 SGHVS, CDR2 FNYEAQ. Trimming cost V 3 bases and J 1 base, with 4 bases left between them. The CDR3 loop spans 13 amino acids. The CDR3, as DNA: TGTGCCAGCAGCTTTGAGAGCAATCAGCCCCAGCATTTT. Translation gives CASSFESNQPQHF.

J is TRBJ2-5 and V is TRBV5-1; the D gene is possibly TRBD1 (5 bases). The J call is uncertain, as TRBJ2-7 better fits the DNA end. The CDR3 sequence is 17 residues long. Germline CDR1 and CDR2: SGHRS and YFSETQ. CDR3: CASSLYLQGATSYEQYF. The CDR3 nucleotides are TGCGCCAGCAGCCTCTACCTCCAGGGCGCAACCTCCTACGAGCAGTACTTC.

The chain uses TRBV7-3 and TRBJ2-2, with a tentative D call TRBD1 (5 bases). The CDR3 contains 16 residues. The germline V gene has CDR1 SGHTA and CDR2 FQGTGA. The V gene lost 2 bases and the J gene lost 3 bases, with 13 bases spanning the gap. The CDR3 DNA reads TGTGCCAGCAGCTTACATTCCGGACAAGACACCGGGGAGCTGTTTTTT. Translated, it gives CASSLHSGQDTGELFF.

The chain joins TRBV7-3 to TRBJ2-1, with D possibly TRBD2 on 5 matching bases. Germline assignment: CDR1 SGHTA and CDR2 FQGTGA. This CDR3 comprises 17 residues. Trimming left V 0 bases short and J 2 bases short, with 14 bases between. The CDR3: CASSLTRLASPYNEQFF. In DNA form, the CDR3 reads TGTGCCAGCAGCTTAACGCGGCTAGCAAGCCCCTACAATGAGCAGTTCTTC.